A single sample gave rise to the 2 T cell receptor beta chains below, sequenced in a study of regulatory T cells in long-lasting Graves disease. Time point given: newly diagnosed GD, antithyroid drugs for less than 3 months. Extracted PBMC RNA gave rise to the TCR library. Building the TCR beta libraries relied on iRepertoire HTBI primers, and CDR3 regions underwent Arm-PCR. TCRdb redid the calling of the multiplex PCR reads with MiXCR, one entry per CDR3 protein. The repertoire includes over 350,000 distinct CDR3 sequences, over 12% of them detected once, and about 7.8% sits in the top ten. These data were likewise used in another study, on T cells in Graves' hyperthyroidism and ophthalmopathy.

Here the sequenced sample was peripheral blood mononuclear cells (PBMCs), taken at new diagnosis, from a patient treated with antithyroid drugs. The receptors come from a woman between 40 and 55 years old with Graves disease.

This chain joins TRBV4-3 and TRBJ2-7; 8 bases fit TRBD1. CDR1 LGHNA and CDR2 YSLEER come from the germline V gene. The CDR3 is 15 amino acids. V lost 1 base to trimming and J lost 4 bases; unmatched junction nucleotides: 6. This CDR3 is CASSQVPGGAYEQYF. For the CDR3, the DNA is TGCGCCAGCAGCCAAGTACCAGGGGGCGCGTACGAGCAGTACTTC.

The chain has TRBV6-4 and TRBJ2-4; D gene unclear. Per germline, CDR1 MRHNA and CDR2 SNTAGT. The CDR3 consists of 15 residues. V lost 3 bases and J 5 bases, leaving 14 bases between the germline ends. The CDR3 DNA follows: TGTGCCAGCAGTGAAGCCCCGGCCGGTGAAAACATTCAGTACTTC. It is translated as CASSEAPAGENIQYF.